Listed below are T cell receptor beta chains from one sample, sequenced in a study of T cell responses to AZD1222 COVID-19 vaccine. The data were produced by immunoSEQ multiplex PCR, yet TCRdb's version contains in-frame clones alone and is incomplete. The sample lists 130,000 or so clones; roughly nine tenths were seen once. Sequencing was performed on peripheral blood, taken on day 0 of AZD1222 vaccination. The receptors come from an adult in good health. CDR3s include the opening cysteine and the closing phenylalanine or tryptophan. A D gene is named only where the DNA matches it firmly. Part of the rows lack a size; the others show once, few, many or a class for expanded clones.

TRBJ1-2,TRBV28,NA,once,TGTGCCAGCAGAGAAGGTCTGCATTATGGCTACACCTTC,CASREGLHYGYTF
TRBJ1-2,TRBV6-1,TRBD1,NA,TGTGCCAGCAGTGACACAGGGGCCTATGGCTACACCTTC,CASSDTGAYGYTF
TRBJ1-1,TRBV5-4,NA,NA,TGTGCCAGCAGCTTGGCCGGGGGCCAGGGGACAACCGAAGCTTTCTTT,CASSLAGGQGTTEAFF
TRBJ2-5,TRBV29-1,NA,NA,TGCAGCGCCGCTATAGGGAACCAAGAGACCCAGTACTTC,CSAAIGNQETQYF
TRBJ1-2,TRBV5-1,NA,NA,TGCGCCAGCAGCTTGGGGGGGTCGGGCTACACCTTC,CASSLGGSGYTF
TRBJ2-5,TRBV7-2,NA,NA,TGTGCCAGCAGCTTAGATGGCAGACAGCAAGAGACCCAGTACTTC,CASSLDGRQQETQYF
TRBJ2-6,TRBV13,TRBD1,NA,TGTGCCAGCAGCTTAGCCCCAGACAGGGGAAAATCTGGGGCCAACGTCCTGACTTTC,CASSLAPDRGKSGANVLTF
TRBJ2-7,TRBV28,NA,NA,TGTGCCAGCAGTTTTAGCGGAGACACCTACGAGCAGTACTTC,CASSFSGDTYEQYF
TRBJ2-1,TRBV14,NA,NA,TGTGCCAGCAGCCAAGATATCGGACGAAATGAGCAGTTCTTC,CASSQDIGRNEQFF
TRBJ2-1,TRBV5-5,NA,NA,TGTGCCAGCAGCTTGGACTCGTCCTACAATGAGCAGTTCTTC,CASSLDSSYNEQFF
TRBJ1-2,TRBV30,NA,NA,TGTGCCTGGAGTGAGGGTAGGGGAAACTACGGCTACACCTTC,CAWSEGRGNYGYTF
TRBJ1-3,TRBV19,NA,once,TGTGCCAGTAGTACCGTTTCTGGAAACACCATATATTTT,CASSTVSGNTIYF
TRBJ1-2,TRBV6-5,NA,NA,TGTGCCAGCAGTTTCAGGGTGTCAGTGCCGGAAGGCTACACCTTC,CASSFRVSVPEGYTF
TRBJ1-5,TRBV29-1,TRBD1,NA,TGCAGCGTTGTCTCAGGGGGGGAAGGTCAGCCCCAGCATTTT,CSVVSGGEGQPQHF
TRBJ2-7,TRBV5-4,TRBD2,NA,TGTGCCAGCAGCTTGACTAGCGGGAGTGGCGAGCAGTACTTC,CASSLTSGSGEQYF
TRBJ2-2,TRBV3-1/TRBV3-2,NA,NA,TGTGCCAGCAGTCGCCCCCCCGGGGAGCTGTTTTTT,CASSRPPGELFF
TRBJ1-3,TRBV6-5,NA,NA,TGTGCCAGCGACCTAGGAAACACCATATATTTT,CASDLGNTIYF
TRBJ2-6,TRBV6-1,NA,many,TGTGCCAGCAGTGAAGTCTCTGGGGCCAACGTCCTGACTTTC,CASSEVSGANVLTF
TRBJ1-5,TRBV27,TRBD1,once,TGTGCCAGCAGTCCGGGACAGGGGAGTCAGCCCCAGCATTTT,CASSPGQGSQPQHF
TRBJ2-1,TRBV19,NA,NA,TGTGCCAGCCAGATTTGGGGTGAGCAGTTCTTC,CASQIWGEQFF
TRBJ1-3,TRBV27,TRBD1,NA,TGTGCCAGCAGTTTCGGGCAGGGGGCTGGAAACACCATATATTTT,CASSFGQGAGNTIYF
TRBJ1-2,TRBV5-1,NA,NA,TGCGCCAGCAGCCCAATCGAGAGGGGGGCGAGGGGCTACACCTTC,CASSPIERGARGYTF